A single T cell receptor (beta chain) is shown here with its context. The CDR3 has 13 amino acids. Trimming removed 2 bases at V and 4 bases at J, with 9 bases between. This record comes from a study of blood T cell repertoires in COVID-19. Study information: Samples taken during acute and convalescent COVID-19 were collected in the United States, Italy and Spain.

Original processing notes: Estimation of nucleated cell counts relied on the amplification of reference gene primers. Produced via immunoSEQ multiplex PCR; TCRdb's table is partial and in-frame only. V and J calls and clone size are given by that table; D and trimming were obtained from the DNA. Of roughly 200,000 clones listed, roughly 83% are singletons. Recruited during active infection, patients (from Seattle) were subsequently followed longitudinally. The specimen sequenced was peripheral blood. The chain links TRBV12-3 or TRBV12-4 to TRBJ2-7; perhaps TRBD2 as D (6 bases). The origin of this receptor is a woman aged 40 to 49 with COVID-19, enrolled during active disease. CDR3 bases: TGTGCCAGCAGTTTACGGGGGTCTTACGAGCAGTACTTC. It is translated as CASSLRGSYEQYF.